This TCR beta chain appears in the sequencing data of a study of blood T cell repertoires in COVID-19. Study summary: Samples taken during acute and convalescent COVID-19 were collected in the United States, Italy and Spain. Sources were T cells, B-cell-depleted T cells, or PBMCs; the material itself was cDNA or gDNA.

In the original processing: How many nucleated cells were present was estimated from reference gene primer amplification. Assay: immunoSEQ multiplex PCR; the TCRdb copy retains only in-frame clones and omits some. The V and J calls and clone size come from that table; D and trimming were worked out from the DNA. The data contain hundreds of thousands of clones, around 90% of them singletons. This CDR3 is built from 14 residues. Trimming pared 9 bases from V and 0 bases from J, leaving 15 bases between. In germline, CDR1 is LNHNV, CDR2 YYDKDF (reference sequence). The TCR was taken from a human donor in a cohort sampled during active COVID-19. Sequencing was done on a sample of peripheral blood. The chain employs TRBV15 and TRBJ2-7; D possibly corresponds to TRBD1 (6 bases). CDR3 DNA sequence: TGTGCCACAGGGCAAGGGGGTTCCTCCTACGAGCAGTACTTC. Its protein product is CATGQGGSSYEQYF.